These T cell receptor beta chains were read from a single sample in a study of blood T cell repertoires in COVID-19. Some clones are missing from TCRdb's copy, which holds only in-frame ones; the method was immunoSEQ multiplex PCR. Of 150,000 or so clones in the sample, around 85% were seen once. The material sequenced was peripheral blood. The receptors originated from a woman aged 60-70 years with COVID-19, enrolled during active disease. The conserved cysteine and the conserved F or W are not part of the CDR3 here.

v_call	j_call	cdr3_aa
TRBV3-1/TRBV3-2	TRBJ2-1	ASSQARDRAYNEQF
TRBV29-1	TRBJ1-6	SVEVGQLNSPLH
TRBV18	TRBJ2-1	ASSPPGLARYNEQF
TRBV2	TRBJ1-2	ASRSVEYGYT
TRBV9	TRBJ2-2	ASSVALVRTGATNTGELF
TRBV12-3/TRBV12-4	TRBJ2-7	ASSLGSYEQY
TRBV13	TRBJ1-6	ASSLGGGGNSPLH
TRBV3-1/TRBV3-2	TRBJ2-7	ASTDSGGSYEQY
TRBV4-1	TRBJ2-5	ASSQERGEETQY
TRBV5-1	TRBJ2-2	ASSRTGRNTGELF
TRBV5-1	TRBJ1-6	ASSSLPGQGVSPLH
TRBV11-2	TRBJ2-2	ASSPRTSGENTGELF
TRBV7-8	TRBJ1-2	ASSLAGTGNYGYT
TRBV11-3	TRBJ1-3	ASSTGPSGNTIY
TRBV29-1	TRBJ1-1	SVVRDRDTEAF
TRBV5-4	TRBJ2-7	ASSLGIQATYEQY
TRBV6-5	TRBJ1-1	ASSTDRGETEAF
TRBV2	TRBJ1-1	ASSVWGENEAF
TRBV6-5	TRBJ1-2	ASSLGQGNYGYT
TRBV24-1	TRBJ2-1	ATSQTSGRSSYNEQF
TRBV5-4	TRBJ2-4	ASSLAGSMRRIQY
TRBV19	TRBJ1-5	ASSRWAGGSNQPQH
TRBV2	TRBJ1-2	ASSRTGETYGYT
TRBV7-9	TRBJ2-2	ASSLRVGGTGELF
TRBV6-5	TRBJ2-2	ASSSYTGELF
TRBV7-9	TRBJ2-5	ASSGTSGRETQY
TRBV5-5	TRBJ1-2	ASSLAPTASYGYT
TRBV19	TRBJ2-7	ASSPSYGEQY